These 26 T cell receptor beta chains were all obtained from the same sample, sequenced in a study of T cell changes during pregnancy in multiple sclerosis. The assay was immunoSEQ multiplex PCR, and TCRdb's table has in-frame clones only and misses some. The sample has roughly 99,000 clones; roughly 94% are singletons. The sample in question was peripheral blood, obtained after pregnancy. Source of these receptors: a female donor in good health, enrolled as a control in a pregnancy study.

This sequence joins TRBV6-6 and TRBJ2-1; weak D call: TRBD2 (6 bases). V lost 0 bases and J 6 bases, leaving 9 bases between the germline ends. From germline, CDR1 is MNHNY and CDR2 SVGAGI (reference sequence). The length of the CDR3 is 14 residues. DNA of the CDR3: TGTGCCAGCAGTTACTCTGGGACTCCCAATGAGCAGTTCTTC. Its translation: CASSYSGTPNEQFF.

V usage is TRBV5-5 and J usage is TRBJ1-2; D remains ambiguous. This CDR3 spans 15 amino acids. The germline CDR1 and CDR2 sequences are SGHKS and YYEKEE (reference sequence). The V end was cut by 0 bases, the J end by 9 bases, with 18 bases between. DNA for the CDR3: TGTGCCAGCAGCTTGGGGTCGGGATTGGAACGACGCTACACCTTC. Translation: CASSLGSGLERRYTF.

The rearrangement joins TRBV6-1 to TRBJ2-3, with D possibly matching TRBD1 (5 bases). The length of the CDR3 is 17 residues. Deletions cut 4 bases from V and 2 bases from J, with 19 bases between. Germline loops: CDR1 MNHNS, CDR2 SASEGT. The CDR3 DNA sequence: TGTGCCAGCAGTGCCCTCGCTAGGGGCCCTTACACAGATACGCAGTATTTT. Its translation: CASSALARGPYTDTQYF.

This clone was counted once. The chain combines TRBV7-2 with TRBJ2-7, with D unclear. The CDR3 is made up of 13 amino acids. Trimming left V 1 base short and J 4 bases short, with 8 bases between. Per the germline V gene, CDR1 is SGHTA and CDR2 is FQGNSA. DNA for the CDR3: TGTGCCAGCAGCTTAGGAGTACGTTACGAGCAGTACTTC. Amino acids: CASSLGVRYEQYF.

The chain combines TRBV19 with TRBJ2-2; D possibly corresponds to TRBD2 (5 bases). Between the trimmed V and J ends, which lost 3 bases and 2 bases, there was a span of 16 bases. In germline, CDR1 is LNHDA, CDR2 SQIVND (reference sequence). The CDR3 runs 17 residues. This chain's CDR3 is CASSISPQRDNTGELFF. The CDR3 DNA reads TGTGCCAGTAGTATTTCACCCCAGAGGGATAACACCGGGGAGCTGTTTTTT.

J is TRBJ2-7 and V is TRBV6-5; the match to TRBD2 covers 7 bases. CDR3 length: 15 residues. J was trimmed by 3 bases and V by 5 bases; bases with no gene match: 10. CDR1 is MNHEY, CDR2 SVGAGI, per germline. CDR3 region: CASSPSGEQRYEQYF. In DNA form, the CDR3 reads TGTGCCAGCAGTCCAAGCGGGGAACAACGCTACGAGCAGTACTTC.

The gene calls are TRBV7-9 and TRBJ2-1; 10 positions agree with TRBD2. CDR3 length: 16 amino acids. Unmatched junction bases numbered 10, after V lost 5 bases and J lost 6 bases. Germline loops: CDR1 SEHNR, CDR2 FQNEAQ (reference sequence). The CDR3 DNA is TGTGCCAGCAGCCGAAAAACTAGCGGGACTTTCAATGAGCAGTTCTTC. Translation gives CASSRKTSGTFNEQFF.

The CDR3 protein is CASSPRQGGVESPYYGYTF. Here the CDR3 DNA reads TGTGCCAGCTCACCACGGCAAGGGGGGGTGGAGTCGCCGTACTATGGCTACACCTTC. The chain combines TRBV18 with TRBJ1-2, with D possibly being TRBD1 (6 bases). CDR3 length: 19 residues. Germline-derived CDR1 and CDR2 are KGHSH and LQKENI. The V end lost 1 base, the J end lost 3 bases, and 24 bases lay between the germline ends.

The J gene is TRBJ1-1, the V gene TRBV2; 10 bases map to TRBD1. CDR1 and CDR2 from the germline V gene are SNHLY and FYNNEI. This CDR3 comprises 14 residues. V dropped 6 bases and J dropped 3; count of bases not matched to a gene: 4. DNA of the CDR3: TGTGCCAGCAGCAGACAGGGGGCACACACTGAAGCTTTCTTT. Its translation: CASSRQGAHTEAFF.

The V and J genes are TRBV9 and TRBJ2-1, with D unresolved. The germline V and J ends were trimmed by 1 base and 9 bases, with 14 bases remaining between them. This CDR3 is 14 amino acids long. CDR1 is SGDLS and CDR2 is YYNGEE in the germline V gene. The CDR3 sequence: CASSVNVAPSEQFF. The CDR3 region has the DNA TGTGCCAGCAGCGTAAATGTGGCCCCCTCTGAGCAGTTCTTC.

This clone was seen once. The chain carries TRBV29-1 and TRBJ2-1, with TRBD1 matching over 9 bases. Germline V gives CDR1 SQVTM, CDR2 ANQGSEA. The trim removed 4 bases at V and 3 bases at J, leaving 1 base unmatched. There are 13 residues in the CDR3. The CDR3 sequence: CSVGDRDYNEQFF. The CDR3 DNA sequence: TGCAGCGTTGGGGACAGGGACTACAATGAGCAGTTCTTC.

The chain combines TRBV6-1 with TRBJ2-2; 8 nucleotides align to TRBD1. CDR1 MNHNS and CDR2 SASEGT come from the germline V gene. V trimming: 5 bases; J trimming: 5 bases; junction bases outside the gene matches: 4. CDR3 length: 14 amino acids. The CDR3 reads CASSLQGDTGELFF. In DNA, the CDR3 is TGTGCCAGCAGTCTACAGGGGGATACCGGGGAGCTGTTTTTT.

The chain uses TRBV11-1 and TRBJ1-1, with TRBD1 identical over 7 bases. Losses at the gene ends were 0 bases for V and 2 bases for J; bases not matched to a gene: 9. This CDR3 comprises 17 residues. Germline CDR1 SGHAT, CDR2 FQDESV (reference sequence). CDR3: CASSLARDSSKNTEAFF. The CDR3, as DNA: TGTGCCAGCAGCTTAGCCCGGGACAGTAGTAAAAACACTGAAGCTTTCTTT.

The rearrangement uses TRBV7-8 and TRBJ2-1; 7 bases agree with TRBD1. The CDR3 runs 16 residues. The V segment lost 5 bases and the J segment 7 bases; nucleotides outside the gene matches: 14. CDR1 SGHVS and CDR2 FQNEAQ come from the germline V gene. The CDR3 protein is CASSLRQGSFSNEQFF. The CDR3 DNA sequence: TGTGCCAGCAGCCTGCGACAGGGTAGCTTTTCAAATGAGCAGTTCTTC.

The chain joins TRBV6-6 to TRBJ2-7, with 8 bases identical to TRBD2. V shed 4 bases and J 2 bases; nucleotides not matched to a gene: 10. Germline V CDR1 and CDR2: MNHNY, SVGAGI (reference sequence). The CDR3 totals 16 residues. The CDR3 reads CASSSQDGRAPYEQYF. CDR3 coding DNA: TGTGCCAGCAGTTCCCAGGACGGGAGGGCCCCCTACGAGCAGTACTTC.

CDR3 nucleotides: TGTGCCAGCAGTGCCAGGACTAATGAAAAACTGTTTTTT. Encoded protein: CASSARTNEKLFF. V and J are TRBV27 and TRBJ1-4, with D uncertain. Germline V gene data show CDR1 as MNHEY and CDR2 as SMNVEV (reference sequence). The CDR3 runs to 13 residues. Trimming took off 5 bases at V and 2 bases at J, with 6 bases between the two ends.

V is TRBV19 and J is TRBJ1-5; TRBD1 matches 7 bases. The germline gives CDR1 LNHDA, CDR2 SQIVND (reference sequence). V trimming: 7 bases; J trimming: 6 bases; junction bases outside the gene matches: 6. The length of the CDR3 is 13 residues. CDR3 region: CASTDRAGQPQHF. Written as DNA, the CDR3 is TGTGCCAGTACAGACAGGGCCGGTCAGCCCCAGCATTTT.

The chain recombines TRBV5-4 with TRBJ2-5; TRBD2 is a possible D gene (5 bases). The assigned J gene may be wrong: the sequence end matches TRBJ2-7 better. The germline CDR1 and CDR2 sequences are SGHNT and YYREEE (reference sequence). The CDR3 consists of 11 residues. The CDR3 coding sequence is TGTGCCAGCAGCACGGGATACGAGCAGTACTTC. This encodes CASSTGYEQYF.

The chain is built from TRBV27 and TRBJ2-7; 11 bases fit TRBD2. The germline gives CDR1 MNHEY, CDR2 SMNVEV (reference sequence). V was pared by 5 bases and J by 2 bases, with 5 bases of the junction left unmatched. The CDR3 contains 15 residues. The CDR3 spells CASSPETSGAYEQYF. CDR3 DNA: TGTGCCAGCAGTCCAGAGACTAGCGGGGCCTACGAGCAGTACTTC.

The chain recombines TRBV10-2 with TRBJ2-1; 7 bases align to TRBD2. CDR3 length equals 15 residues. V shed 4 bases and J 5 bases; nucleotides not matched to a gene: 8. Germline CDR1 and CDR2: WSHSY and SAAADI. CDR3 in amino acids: CASSVTLALNNEQFF. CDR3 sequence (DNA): TGCGCCAGCAGTGTAACACTAGCGCTTAACAATGAGCAGTTCTTC.

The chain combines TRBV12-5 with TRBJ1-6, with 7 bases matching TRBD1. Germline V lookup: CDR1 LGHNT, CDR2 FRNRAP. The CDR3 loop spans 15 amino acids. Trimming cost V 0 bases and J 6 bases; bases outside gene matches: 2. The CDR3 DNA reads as TGTGCTAGTGGTTTGGTACAGGGGTCTAATTCACCCCTCCACTTT. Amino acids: CASGLVQGSNSPLHF.

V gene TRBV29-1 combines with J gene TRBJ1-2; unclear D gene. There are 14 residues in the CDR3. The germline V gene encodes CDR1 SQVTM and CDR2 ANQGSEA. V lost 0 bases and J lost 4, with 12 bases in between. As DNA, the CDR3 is TGCAGCGTTGAAGATGGTGACGGGAGCTATGGCTACACCTTC. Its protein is CSVEDGDGSYGYTF.

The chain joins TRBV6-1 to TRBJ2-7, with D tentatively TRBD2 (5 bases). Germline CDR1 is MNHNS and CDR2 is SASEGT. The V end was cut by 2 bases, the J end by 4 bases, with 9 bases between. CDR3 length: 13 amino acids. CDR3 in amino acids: CASSEFWEYEQYF. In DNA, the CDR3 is TGTGCCAGCAGTGAATTCTGGGAGTACGAGCAGTACTTC.

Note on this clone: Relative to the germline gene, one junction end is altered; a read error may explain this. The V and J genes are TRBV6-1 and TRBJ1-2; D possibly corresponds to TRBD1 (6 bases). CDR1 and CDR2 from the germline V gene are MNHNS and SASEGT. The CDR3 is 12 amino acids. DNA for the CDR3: TGTGCTAGCAGGTCAGGGGCCACGGGCTACACCTTC. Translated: CASRSGATGYTF.

For the CDR3, the DNA is TGTGCCAGCGGAATAACCGGGTCCTTAAATGAGCAGTTCTTC. Protein sequence: CASGITGSLNEQFF. The gene calls are TRBV6-1 and TRBJ2-1; D is ambiguous. The CDR3 runs to 14 residues. Looked up from germline, CDR1 is MNHNS and CDR2 is SASEGT. The V gene lost 8 bases and the J gene lost 7 bases, with 18 bases spanning the gap.

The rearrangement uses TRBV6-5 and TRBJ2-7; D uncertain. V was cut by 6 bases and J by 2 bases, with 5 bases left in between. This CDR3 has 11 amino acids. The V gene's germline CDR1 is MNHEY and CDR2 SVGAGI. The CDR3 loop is CASSPAYEQYF. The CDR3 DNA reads TGTGCCAGCAGCCCTGCCTACGAGCAGTACTTC.